The rows below give T cell receptor beta chains drawn from one sample of a study of blood T cell repertoires in COVID-19. Assay: immunoSEQ multiplex PCR; the TCRdb copy retains only in-frame clones and omits some. The profile shows roughly 250,000 clones, around 80% of them singletons. Sequences were obtained from peripheral blood. The receptors were gathered from a man aged 40-55 years with active or convalescent COVID-19. The CDR3 runs from the conserved cysteine through the conserved F or W. Fields, in order: V gene, J gene, D gene, clone size, CDR3 DNA, CDR3 protein. The D gene is left open where the match is weak. Clone size is given for some rows only: seen once, a few or many times, or a class if the clone is expanded.

>TRBV14|TRBJ2-1|-|-
TGTGCCAGCAGCCAAGCGGGACAACTCTCCTACAATGAGCAGTTCTTC
CASSQAGQLSYNEQFF
>TRBV11-2|TRBJ2-7|-|-
TGTGCCAGCAGCTTAGATTTGGGGGGGCCGGGGGAGCAGTACTTC
CASSLDLGGPGEQYF
>TRBV3-1/TRBV3-2|TRBJ1-6|TRBD1|once
TGTGCCAGCAGCGAGGGACAGGGGCTTAATTCACCCCTCCACTTT
CASSEGQGLNSPLHF
>TRBV19|TRBJ2-1|TRBD1|-
TGTGCCAGTACCACCGGGACAGTCTACAATGAGCAGTTCTTC
CASTTGTVYNEQFF
>TRBV14|TRBJ1-6|-|few
TGTGCCAGCAGCCAATTGACAGATTATAATTCACCCCTCCACTTT
CASSQLTDYNSPLHF
>TRBV4-1|TRBJ1-6|-|-
TGCGCCAGCAGCCAAGATAGGCAGGCAGGTTCACCCCTCCACTTT
CASSQDRQAGSPLHF
>TRBV30|TRBJ1-5|-|-
TGTGCCTGGAGTGTTGGGGGGACCCAGCCCCAGCATTTT
CAWSVGGTQPQHF
>TRBV3-1/TRBV3-2|TRBJ1-2|TRBD1|-
TGTGCCAGCAGCCCCGGACAGGGGGAAGGCTACACCTTC
CASSPGQGEGYTF
>TRBV5-4|TRBJ2-3|-|-
TGTGCCAGCAGCCAGGGTGGGACAGATACGCAGTATTTT
CASSQGGTDTQYF
>TRBV2|TRBJ2-7|-|-
TGTGCCAGCAGTGAACCTAGCCTCTACGAGCAGTACTTC
CASSEPSLYEQYF
>TRBV14|TRBJ1-2|-|-
TGTGCCAGCAGCGATGGACAGTGGAACTATGGCTACACCTTC
CASSDGQWNYGYTF
>TRBV29-1|TRBJ2-5|-|few
TGCAGCGTTGGGGGAGGGGGGTCACAAGAGACCCAGTACTTC
CSVGGGGSQETQYF
>TRBV3-1/TRBV3-2|TRBJ1-4|TRBD1|-
TGTGCCAGCAGCCAAGATTCCAGCGGGACAGGCCCAAAGGAGGAAAAACTGTTTTTT
CASSQDSSGTGPKEEKLFF
>TRBV30|TRBJ1-1|TRBD1|-
TGTGCCTGGAGTGCAGGGGGAGTTCGGAACACTGAAGCTTTCTTT
CAWSAGGVRNTEAFF
>TRBV28|TRBJ1-2|TRBD1|-
TGTGCCAGCAGTTTCCGGGACAGGGGGCTCTATGGCTACACCTTC
CASSFRDRGLYGYTF
>TRBV6-1|TRBJ1-2|TRBD1|-
TGTGCCAGCAGTGAGGAGACAGGGGCCCACTATGGCTACACCTTC
CASSEETGAHYGYTF
>TRBV10-3|TRBJ1-2|-|-
TGTGCCATCAGTGAGGCGGGGATCTATGGCTACACCTTC
CAISEAGIYGYTF
>TRBV19|TRBJ2-2|TRBD1|-
TGTGCCAGTAGTAGACAGGGAAGCACCGGGGAGCTGTTTTTT
CASSRQGSTGELFF
>TRBV6-6|TRBJ1-4|-|-
TGTGCCAGCAGTTCTAGGGAAAAACTGTTTTTT
CASSSREKLFF
>TRBV19|TRBJ1-3|-|many
TGTGCCAGTAGTATCACCCCTATGGACACCATATATTTT
CASSITPMDTIYF
>TRBV30|TRBJ1-4|-|-
TGTGCCTGGAACTCCGGGACTAACGATGAAAAACTGTTTTTT
CAWNSGTNDEKLFF
>TRBV3-1/TRBV3-2|TRBJ2-3|TRBD2|-
TGTGCCAGCAGCCTATTTACTAGCGGGGGGCGGACAGATACGCAGTATTTT
CASSLFTSGGRTDTQYF
>TRBV27|TRBJ1-1|-|-
TGTGCCAGCAGTGACTCCACAGGGAACACTGAAGCTTTCTTT
CASSDSTGNTEAFF
>TRBV18|TRBJ1-3|-|-
TGTGCCAGCTCCACCCGGACAGTCGGAAACACCATATATTTT
CASSTRTVGNTIYF
>TRBV13|TRBJ2-3|TRBD2|-
TGTGCCAGCAGCTTACGGCTAGCGGACGACACAGATACGCAGTATTTT
CASSLRLADDTDTQYF
>TRBV6-5|TRBJ1-5|-|-
TGTGCCAGCAGAAGACAAATCAATCAGCCCCAGCATTTT
CASRRQINQPQHF
>TRBV2|TRBJ2-2|-|once
TGTGCCAGCATGGGTCGGACTGCCTCGAACACCGGGGAGCTGTTTTTT
CASMGRTASNTGELFF
>TRBV30|TRBJ1-1|-|few
TGTGCCTGGAGCCGGGAAACCGAAAACACTGAAGCTTTCTTT
CAWSRETENTEAFF
>TRBV2|TRBJ2-7|-|-
TGTGCCAGCAGTGAGCCGGGGGACTACGAGCAGTACTTC
CASSEPGDYEQYF
>TRBV29-1|TRBJ1-2|-|few
TGCAGCGTTGATGGGGGGAACTATGGCTACACCTTC
CSVDGGNYGYTF
>TRBV13|TRBJ2-1|TRBD2|few
TGTGCCAGCAGCTCACAGGGCGGGAGGGCCTGGGGTGAGCAGTTCTTC
CASSSQGGRAWGEQFF
>TRBV7-9|TRBJ1-1|-|-
TGTGCCAGCAGCTTTCCCGCCGGGACTGAAGCTTTCTTT
CASSFPAGTEAFF
>TRBV2|TRBJ1-1|TRBD1|-
TGTGCCAGCAGCCGGGACAGGGGCAGCACTGAAGCTTTCTTT
CASSRDRGSTEAFF
>TRBV12-5|TRBJ1-4|TRBD1|once
TGTGCTAGTGGCCCGGGACAGGGGAGACAACTGTTTTTT
CASGPGQGRQLFF
>TRBV28|TRBJ1-2|-|-
TGTGCCAGCAGTTCGGGGACACTCCTTAACTATGGCTACACCTTC
CASSSGTLLNYGYTF
>TRBV11-3|TRBJ2-2|-|-
TGTGCCAGCAGCCCACCCCAGGCGGGTACCGGGGAGCTGTTTTTT
CASSPPQAGTGELFF
>TRBV25-1|TRBJ1-2|-|-
TGTGCCAGCAGTCTACCAGGGAACTATGGCTACACCTTC
CASSLPGNYGYTF
>TRBV6-5|TRBJ2-2|TRBD1|-
TGTGCCAGCAGTACAGGGGGCCGGGTCGGGGAGCTGTTTTTT
CASSTGGRVGELFF
>TRBV6-5|TRBJ2-1|-|once
TGTGCCAGCCAGGGGTCCTACAATGAGCAGTTCTTC
CASQGSYNEQFF
>TRBV9|TRBJ1-1|-|-
TGTGCCAGCAGCAGAAACGACAGGTTGAACACTGAAGCTTTCTTT
CASSRNDRLNTEAFF
>TRBV10-3|TRBJ2-7|-|-
TGTGCCATCAGTGATGGTTCCGGGTACGAGCAGTACTTC
CAISDGSGYEQYF
>TRBV12-5|TRBJ1-1|-|-
TGTGCTAGTGGTTTGGTAACGGGGTGGGCCACTGAAGCTTTCTTT
CASGLVTGWATEAFF
>TRBV3-1/TRBV3-2|TRBJ2-5|-|once
TGTGCCAGCAGCCCACTGTCTACGAAAGAGACCCAGTACTTC
CASSPLSTKETQYF
>TRBV7-2|TRBJ1-1|TRBD1|-
TGTGCCAGCAGCTTCGTTTCTCGGACAGGTTTGATGAACACTGAAGCTTTCTTT
CASSFVSRTGLMNTEAFF
>TRBV4-3|TRBJ1-4|-|-
TGCGCCAGCAGCCAAGACGTTGCAACTAATGAAAAACTGTTTTTT
CASSQDVATNEKLFF
>TRBV5-5|TRBJ2-1|TRBD1|-
TGTGCCAGCAGCTTCGGGACAGGGATCAGGGGAAACAATGAGCAGTTCTTC
CASSFGTGIRGNNEQFF